The 2 T cell receptor beta chains below come from one sample, sequenced in a study of regulatory T cells in long-lasting Graves disease. Time point indicated: persistent/refractory GD, antithyroid drugs over 5 years with positive TRAb. TCR sequences were obtained from RNA taken from PBMCs. Combining iRepertoire HTBI primers with Arm-PCR of CDR3 regions, the authors built TCR beta libraries. Each CDR3 protein gets one entry after TCRdb re-called the multiplex PCR reads with MiXCR. In the table there are 650,000 to 850,000 distinct CDR3 sequences, approximately 29% of which are singletons. The input for sequencing was peripheral blood mononuclear cells (PBMCs), taken when the disease was refractory, from a patient treated with antithyroid drugs. The receptor set was obtained from a female donor with Graves disease.

This clonotype was observed a handful of times. The chain links TRBV20-1 to TRBJ2-7, with TRBD2 matching 11 bases. Trimming at V came to 2 bases and at J to 0 bases, leaving 9 bases not matched to a gene. This CDR3 comprises 17 residues. Germline CDR1 DFQATT, CDR2 SNEGSKA (reference sequence). The DNA for the CDR3 is TGCAGTGCTAGAAGGATAGCGGGAGGGTCGGGCTCCTACGAGCAGTACTTC. Amino acids: CSARRIAGGSGSYEQYF.

V gene TRBV19 combines with J gene TRBJ2-2, with TRBD2 identical over 11 bases. V trimming: 5 bases; J trimming: 6 bases; junction bases outside the gene matches: 8. The CDR3 runs 16 residues. The V gene's germline CDR1 is LNHDA and CDR2 SQIVND (reference sequence). DNA of the CDR3: TGTGCCAGTAGTTCTAAAGGGACTAGCGGCCCCGGGGAGCTGTTTTTT. Translated, it gives CASSSKGTSGPGELFF.